The 18 T cell receptor beta chains in this list originate from one sample, sequenced in a study of blood T cell repertoires in COVID-19. Sequenced by immunoSEQ multiplex PCR; TCRdb stores in-frame clones only, minus some. The sample lists about 240,000 clones; approximately 86% were seen once. Source material: peripheral blood. Source of these receptors: a man aged 55 to 70 who had recovered from COVID-19.

The genes are TRBV4-2 and TRBJ2-2; D is perhaps TRBD1 (5 bases). The CDR3 covers 16 residues. V shed 1 base and J shed 6 bases, with 15 bases lying between them. The germline gives CDR1 LGHNA, CDR2 YNFKEQ. DNA of the CDR3: TGTGCCAGCAGCCAAGTGAGCAGGGAAAGGGCCGGGGAGCTGTTTTTT. This codes for CASSQVSRERAGELFF.

The J gene is TRBJ1-1, the V gene TRBV12-5, with 8 positions matching TRBD1. With 5 bases clipped from V and 2 bases from J, the junction kept 10 bases outside the gene matches. Germline loops: CDR1 LGHNT, CDR2 FRNRAP. The CDR3 covers 16 residues. CDR3 amino acids: CASGGRAGGLNTEAFF. CDR3 coding DNA: TGTGCTAGTGGTGGGCGGGCAGGGGGCCTTAACACTGAAGCTTTCTTT.

The rearrangement uses TRBV6-6 and TRBJ2-6; D unresolved. Trimming took 5 bases from V and 2 from J, leaving 10 bases between them. This CDR3 is 15 amino acids long. Germline CDR1 is MNHNY and CDR2 is SVGAGI (reference sequence). In DNA form, the CDR3 reads TGTGCCAGCAGTACGGTGAACGCTGGGGCCAACGTCCTGACTTTC. This gives the protein CASSTVNAGANVLTF.

The chain links TRBV7-9 to TRBJ2-5; 10 nucleotides match TRBD2. Germline CDR1 reads SEHNR; CDR2 reads FQNEAQ (reference sequence). There are 18 residues in the CDR3. With 2 bases clipped from V and 0 bases from J, the junction kept 9 bases outside the gene matches. CDR3: CASSLIAGGLSYQETQYF. As DNA, the CDR3 is TGTGCCAGCAGCTTAATAGCGGGGGGCCTATCGTACCAAGAGACCCAGTACTTC.

The chain joins TRBV11-2 to TRBJ2-2; tentative D call: TRBD1 (5 bases). Germline V gene data show CDR1 as SGHAT and CDR2 as FQNNGV. V lost 10 bases and J lost 5, with 20 bases in between. The CDR3 consists of 15 residues. DNA for the CDR3: TGTGCCACGACCAGGGTCACCCGTGGGACCGGGGAGCTGTTTTTT. Translated: CATTRVTRGTGELFF.

This rearrangement joins TRBV11-2 to TRBJ1-1, with D maybe TRBD1 (5 bases). Germline V CDR1 and CDR2: SGHAT, FQNNGV. The V end was cut by 4 bases, the J end by 11 bases, with 23 bases between. This CDR3 comprises 15 residues. CDR3 protein: CASSYPGGGAGAAFF. The CDR3 DNA reads TGTGCCAGCAGCTACCCCGGGGGAGGGGCCGGGGCGGCTTTCTTT.

The chain links TRBV6-5 to TRBJ2-3; D not resolved. Germline CDR1 and CDR2: MNHEY and SVGAGI. The CDR3 spans 13 residues. Trimming removed 8 bases at V and 1 base at J, with 10 bases between. The CDR3 spells CASVLRGTDTQYF. As DNA, the CDR3 is TGTGCCAGCGTTTTACGCGGCACAGATACGCAGTATTTT.

In this sample, this clone turned up many times. The CDR3 here is CAWSVRGRHTF. CDR3 DNA sequence: TGTGCCTGGAGTGTAAGGGGGCGTCACACCTTC. The chain couples TRBV30 to TRBJ1-2; 7 bases are a match to TRBD1. The CDR3 runs to 11 residues. Germline CDR1 reads GTSNPN; CDR2 reads SVGIG (reference sequence). V shed 0 bases, J shed 12 bases, and the junction held 4 bases outside the gene matches.

The CDR3 is CASKQTTTNEKLFF. The CDR3 DNA reads TGTGCCAGCAAACAGACCACAACTAATGAAAAACTGTTTTTT. The V call is TRBV6-5, the J call TRBJ1-4; D is uncertain. The length of the CDR3 is 14 residues. Germline CDR1 MNHEY, CDR2 SVGAGI. Trimming stripped 7 bases from V and 0 bases from J, with 9 bases between.

The rearrangement uses TRBV5-5 and TRBJ1-1, with D uncertain. There are 17 residues in the CDR3. The V gene lost 4 bases and the J gene lost 4 bases, with 23 bases spanning the gap. The germline gives CDR1 SGHKS, CDR2 YYEKEE (reference sequence). The CDR3 DNA reads TGTGCCAGCAGCGGTACTACCTTCGGAGGGTTGGGCACTGAAGCTTTCTTT. Its translation is CASSGTTFGGLGTEAFF.

V and J are TRBV6-5 and TRBJ1-1; 8 bases agree with TRBD1. V was pared by 5 bases and J by 4 bases, with 0 bases of the junction left unmatched. The CDR3 is 12 residues long. Germline CDR1 is MNHEY and CDR2 is SVGAGI. CDR3 nucleotides: TGTGCCAGCAGTACAGGGGGCACTGAAGCTTTCTTT. Protein product: CASSTGGTEAFF.

A single count supports this clone. The CDR3 nucleotides are TGTGCCATCGCGGGACGGGCCTACGAGCAGTACTTC. Translated: CAIAGRAYEQYF. V usage is TRBV10-3 and J usage is TRBJ2-7, with D tentatively TRBD2 (6 bases). CDR3 length: 12 residues. V gave up 8 bases and J gave up 2 bases, with 10 bases separating them. Germline V CDR1 and CDR2: ENHRY, SYGVKD.

The chain is built from TRBV7-2 and TRBJ2-1; 9 positions agree with TRBD2. The germline gives CDR1 SGHTA, CDR2 FQGNSA. This CDR3 has 16 residues. V lost 5 bases, J lost 4 bases, and 9 bases stayed unmatched. CDR3 nucleotide sequence: TGTGCCAGCAGCCTGTACAGCGGGGGGCTATACAATGAGCAGTTCTTC. This codes for CASSLYSGGLYNEQFF.

The V and J genes are TRBV19 and TRBJ2-1; possibly TRBD1 for D (5 bases). Between the trimmed V and J ends, which lost 5 bases and 8 bases, there was a span of 13 bases. Germline assignment: CDR1 LNHDA and CDR2 SQIVND (reference sequence). The length of the CDR3 is 13 residues. As DNA, the CDR3 is TGTGCCAGTAGTTCCAGGGTTTGGTATGAGCAGTTCTTC. Translation gives CASSSRVWYEQFF.

The chain employs TRBV6-1 and TRBJ2-1, with a possible D match to TRBD2 (6 bases). The V and J ends lost 4 bases and 0 bases respectively, with 13 bases between them. The CDR3 contains 16 residues. The V gene's germline CDR1 is MNHNS and CDR2 SASEGT. This chain's CDR3 is CASSGRLVSSYNEQFF. The CDR3 DNA reads as TGTGCCAGCAGTGGTCGACTAGTCAGCTCCTACAATGAGCAGTTCTTC.

Only one count was recorded for this clone. CDR3 region: CASSLDTYYEQYV. CDR3 bases: TGTGCCAGCAGTCTCGACACCTACTACGAGCAGTACGTC. V usage is TRBV12-3 or TRBV12-4 and J usage is TRBJ2-7; D remains unclear. This CDR3 comprises 13 residues. Trimming left V 5 bases short and J 3 bases short, with 11 bases between.

J is TRBJ1-1 and V is TRBV19, with TRBD1 as a possible D gene (6 bases). The V gene lost 6 bases and the J gene lost 3 bases, with 20 bases spanning the gap. Germline CDR1 LNHDA, CDR2 SQIVND (reference sequence). CDR3 size: 16 residues. The CDR3 DNA reads TGTGCCAGTAGATCACCCAGGGGCTCGAGGGACACTGAAGCTTTCTTT. It encodes CASRSPRGSRDTEAFF.

This clone was seen a single time. V is TRBV2 and J is TRBJ1-6; no reliable D call. The germline V gene encodes CDR1 SNHLY and CDR2 FYNNEI. V was shortened by 6 bases and J by 6 bases, with 12 bases between the two germline ends. This CDR3 has 14 amino acids. CDR3 region: CASSVLPGNSPLHF. The CDR3 DNA is TGTGCCAGCAGCGTACTTCCCGGTAATTCACCCCTCCACTTT.